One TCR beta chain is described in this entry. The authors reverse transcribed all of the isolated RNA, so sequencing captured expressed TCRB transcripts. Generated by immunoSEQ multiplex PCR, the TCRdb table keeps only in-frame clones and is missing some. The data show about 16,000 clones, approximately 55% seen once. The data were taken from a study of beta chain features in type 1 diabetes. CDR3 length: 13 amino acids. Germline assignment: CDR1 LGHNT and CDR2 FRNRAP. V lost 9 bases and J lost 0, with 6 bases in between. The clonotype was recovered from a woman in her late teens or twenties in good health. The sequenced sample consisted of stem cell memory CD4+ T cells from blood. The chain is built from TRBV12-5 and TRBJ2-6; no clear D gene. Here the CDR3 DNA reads TGTGCTAGCGAGAACTCTGGGGCCAACGTCCTGACTTTC. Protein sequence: CASENSGANVLTF.